These 22 T cell receptor beta chains were sequenced from one sample in a study of T cell repertoires in cytomegalovirus infection. TCRdb called the reads again in MiXCR, with one record for every CDR3 protein. The data contain about 740,000 distinct CDR3 sequences, approximately 34% of them singletons. Sequenced material: PBMCs. Every receptor here comes from a human donor in good health (CMV status not recorded). Some clones in this sample may be carry-over from other donors' samples.

In this sample, this clonotype turned up a few times. The chain carries TRBV6-6 and TRBJ2-1; possibly TRBD2 for D (6 bases). This CDR3 is 12 amino acids long. CDR1 is MNHNY and CDR2 is SVGAGI in the germline V gene (reference sequence). Trimming stripped 8 bases from V and 8 bases from J, with 13 bases between. CDR3 sequence (DNA): TGTGCCAGCTGGGGGGAGTGGTATGAGCAGTTCTTC. Its protein is CASWGEWYEQFF.

This clonotype was detected only a few times. The CDR3 sequence is CASSPLRRWGNSPLHF. CDR3 nucleotides: TGTGCCAGCAGTCCCCTCCGCCGGTGGGGTAATTCACCCCTCCACTTT. The chain links TRBV27 to TRBJ1-6; no definite D call. Trimming pared 5 bases from V and 6 bases from J, leaving 17 bases between. The CDR3 consists of 16 residues. CDR1 is MNHEY, CDR2 SMNVEV, per germline (reference sequence).

This clonotype was seen only a few times. J is TRBJ1-2 and V is TRBV5-4; D gene unclear. Germline V CDR1 and CDR2: SGHNT, YYREEE (reference sequence). CDR3 length equals 12 residues. Trimming took 7 bases from V and 2 from J, leaving 9 bases between them. CDR3 loop: CASGERNYGYTF. CDR3 nucleotide sequence: TGTGCCAGCGGTGAAAGGAACTATGGCTACACCTTC.

As regards this clonotype: At one end the junction does not follow the germline gene, possibly because of a read error. This chain joins TRBV10-3 and TRBJ1-3; D might be TRBD1 (5 bases). The CDR3 runs to 16 residues. Per the germline V gene, CDR1 is ENHRY and CDR2 is SYGVKD. The CDR3 coding sequence is TGTGCCATCAGTGAATCGGACATCCACTCTGGAAACACCCTATATTTT. It encodes CAISESDIHSGNTLYF.

J is TRBJ1-1 and V is TRBV12-3 or TRBV12-4, with 7 positions matching TRBD1. The CDR3 extends over 14 amino acids. V was clipped by 9 bases and J by 1 base; unmatched bases: 8. As DNA, the CDR3 is TGTGCCAGTCTAATGACAGGGCCGAACACTGAAGCTTTCTTT. As protein: CASLMTGPNTEAFF.

This clonotype turned up a few times. This chain joins TRBV5-6 and TRBJ2-5, with 7 bases matching TRBD2. The CDR3 runs to 13 residues. CDR1 and CDR2 from the germline V gene are SGHDT and YYEEEE. The J segment lost 4 bases and the V segment lost 5 bases, leaving 5 bases of the junction unmatched. Here the CDR3 DNA reads TGTGCCAGCAGACGGGGGGAAGGAGAGACCCAGTACTTC. Its translation is CASRRGEGETQYF.

CDR3 residues: CASSIAGKGRGTEAFF. In DNA, the CDR3 is TGTGCCAGTAGTATCGCGGGGAAAGGGAGGGGCACTGAAGCTTTCTTT. The rearrangement joins TRBV19 to TRBJ1-1; D is possibly TRBD1 (5 bases). The CDR3 has 16 residues. V was shortened by 3 bases and J by 4 bases, with 18 bases between the two germline ends. CDR1 LNHDA and CDR2 SQIVND come from the germline V gene (reference sequence).

This chain links TRBV6-1 with TRBJ2-7; 10 bases fit TRBD2. The V gene's germline CDR1 is MNHNS and CDR2 SASEGT. Trimming removed 6 bases from V and 2 bases from J; junction bases left unmatched: 4. The CDR3 extends over 14 amino acids. CDR3: CASRAGGPPYEQYF. As DNA, the CDR3 is TGTGCCAGCAGAGCGGGGGGGCCCCCCTACGAGCAGTACTTC.

This clonotype was seen a few times. The J gene is TRBJ2-3, the V gene TRBV7-8; perhaps TRBD2 as D (5 bases). The CDR3 has 15 amino acids. The V and J ends lost 2 bases and 2 bases respectively, with 11 bases between them. Per the germline V gene, CDR1 is SGHVS and CDR2 is FQNEAQ. CDR3 sequence reads: CASSLREGITDTQYF. The CDR3 DNA reads as TGTGCCAGCAGCTTAAGAGAGGGAATCACAGATACGCAGTATTTT.

About this clonotype: A much larger clonotype is one base distant, so this may be a read error. The chain has TRBV11-1 and TRBJ1-1; D perhaps matches TRBD1 (6 bases). Trimming left V 9 bases short and J 3 bases short, with 14 bases between. The germline V gene encodes CDR1 SGHAT and CDR2 FQDESV (reference sequence). The CDR3 loop spans 13 amino acids. The CDR3: CARTTQGDTEAFF. CDR3 in DNA: TGTGCCAGAACCACACAGGGCGACACTGAAGCTTTCTTT.

A few counts support this clonotype. The chain is built from TRBV28 and TRBJ2-1; D is unresolved. This CDR3 is built from 13 residues. Germline V gene data show CDR1 as MDHEN and CDR2 as SYDVKM. V lost 6 bases and J lost 5, with 11 bases in between. CDR3 nucleotides: TGTGCCAGCAGGCAGGCCGCCCACAATGAGCAGTTCTTC. Translated: CASRQAAHNEQFF.

The sample holds one count of this clonotype. The gene calls are TRBV7-6 and TRBJ2-7; 7 nucleotides align to TRBD1. The V and J ends lost 4 bases and 5 bases, in that order; junction bases with no gene match: 5. This CDR3 has 13 amino acids. In germline, CDR1 is SGHVS, CDR2 FNYEAQ. The CDR3 sequence is CASSSRQGHEQYF. CDR3 DNA sequence: TGTGCCAGCAGCTCGCGACAGGGCCACGAGCAGTACTTC.

This rearrangement joins TRBV15 to TRBJ1-2, with TRBD1 as a possible D gene (6 bases). This CDR3 is built from 14 residues. Germline V gene sequence: CDR1 LNHNV, CDR2 YYDKDF (reference sequence). V gave up 1 base and J gave up 2 bases, with 8 bases separating them. The chain's CDR3 is CATSRAGTNYGYTF. In DNA form, the CDR3 reads TGTGCCACCAGCAGAGCTGGGACAAACTATGGCTACACCTTC.

The CDR3 sequence: CASSPWPILMRSQEVLSEAFF. The CDR3 DNA sequence: TGTGCCAGCAGTCCGTGGCCGATTCTAATGAGGTCGCAGGAGGTATTATCTGAAGCTTTCTTT. V and J are TRBV28 and TRBJ1-1; D gene unclear. Germline V gives CDR1 MDHEN, CDR2 SYDVKM. V was cut by 5 bases and J by 6 bases, with 37 bases left in between. The CDR3 is 21 amino acids.

The count of this clonotype is one. The chain is built from TRBV18 and TRBJ2-5; tentatively, D is TRBD1 (6 bases). The CDR3 covers 14 residues. Trimming removed 3 bases from V and 3 bases from J, with 11 bases in between. CDR1 and CDR2 (germline): KGHSH, LQKENI. CDR3 DNA: TGTGCCAGCTCACCGGACAGACGAAAAGAGACCCAGTACTTC. It is translated as CASSPDRRKETQYF. Complete variable domain (other parts from reference TRBV18 and TRBJ2-5): NAGVMQNPRHLVRRRGQEARLRCSPMKGHSHVYWYRQLPEEGLKFMVYLQKENIIDESGMPKERFSAEFPKEGPSILRIQQVVRGDSAAYFCASSPDRRKETQYFGPGTRLLVL.

This clonotype was observed once. In DNA form, the CDR3 reads TGTGCCAGCAGCCAAACGACTAGCGGGACCATGTTCTTC. Its translation: CASSQTTSGTMFF. The chain carries TRBV3-1 and TRBJ2-1; the match to TRBD2 covers 11 bases. There are 13 residues in the CDR3. The V and J ends lost 2 bases and 15 bases, in that order; junction bases with no gene match: 6. Per germline, CDR1 LGHDT and CDR2 YNNKEL (reference sequence).

This clonotype came up a few times. The V and J genes are TRBV4-2 and TRBJ2-7; D is unclear. The CDR3 extends over 11 amino acids. Trimming removed 1 base at V and 12 bases at J, with 10 bases between. Germline V gene lookup returns CDR1 LGHNA and CDR2 YNFKEQ. For the CDR3, the DNA is TGTGCCAGCAGCCAAGGGGCCGCGCGGTACTTC. It codes for CASSQGAARYF.

This clonotype was picked up a small number of times. The chain is built from TRBV5-1 and TRBJ2-1, with a possible D match to TRBD1 (6 bases). Germline-derived CDR1 and CDR2 are SGHRS and YFSETQ. V was clipped by 1 base and J by 7 bases, with 9 bases between them. The CDR3 is 13 amino acids. CDR3 sequence: CASSLLQGNEQFF. The CDR3 DNA reads as TGCGCCAGCAGCTTGCTACAGGGTAATGAGCAGTTCTTC. Combining the CDR3 with reference TRBV5-1 and TRBJ2-1 gives the whole variable domain KAGVTQTPRYLIKTRGQQVTLSCSPISGHRSVSWYQQTPGQGLQFLFEYFSETQRNKGNFPGRFSGRQFSNSRSEMNVSTLELGDSALYLCASSLLQGNEQFFGPGTRLTVL.

The chain carries TRBV7-2 and TRBJ2-7, with D possibly being TRBD2 (6 bases). Germline V lookup: CDR1 SGHTA, CDR2 FQGNSA. V shed 3 bases and J shed 1 base, with 13 bases lying between them. This CDR3 is 15 amino acids long. The CDR3 DNA is TGTGCCAGCAGCTTCGGGCGGGGTGAGTCCTACGAGCAGTACTTC. It codes for CASSFGRGESYEQYF.

The chain has TRBV28 and TRBJ2-5; D is perhaps TRBD2 (5 bases). This CDR3 spans 13 amino acids. Germline V gives CDR1 MDHEN, CDR2 SYDVKM. V lost 5 bases to trimming and J lost 4 bases, with 11 bases between them. The CDR3 nucleotides are TGTGCCAGCAGTCCCCCGGGGTTAGAGACCCAGTACTTC. This translates into CASSPPGLETQYF. The entire variable domain, with the rest obtained from reference TRBV28 and TRBJ2-5, is as follows: DVKVTQSSRYLVKRTGEKVFLECVQDMDHENMFWYRQDPGLGLRLIYFSYDVKMKEKGDIPEGYSVSREKKERFSLILESASTNQTSMYLCASSPPGLETQYFGPGTRLLVL.

The rearrangement links TRBV6-1 to TRBJ1-5, with D perhaps TRBD1 (5 bases). Trimming removed 1 base at V and 7 bases at J, with 14 bases between. The V gene's germline CDR1 is MNHNS and CDR2 SASEGT. This CDR3 contains 15 residues. Written as DNA, the CDR3 is TGTGCCAGCAGTGAAGATGAGTGGCGGGGGCAGCCCCAGCATTTT. This sequence encodes CASSEDEWRGQPQHF.

The V and J genes are TRBV6-1 and TRBJ1-2; the D gene is possibly TRBD1 (6 bases). The CDR3 contains 15 residues. Germline-derived CDR1 and CDR2 are MNHNS and SASEGT. The V end was cut by 6 bases, the J end by 8 bases, with 22 bases between. CDR3 in DNA: TGTGCCAGCAGAGTACAGGGAAAAGGGGGAGGCGGCTACACCTTC. Its translation: CASRVQGKGGGGYTF.